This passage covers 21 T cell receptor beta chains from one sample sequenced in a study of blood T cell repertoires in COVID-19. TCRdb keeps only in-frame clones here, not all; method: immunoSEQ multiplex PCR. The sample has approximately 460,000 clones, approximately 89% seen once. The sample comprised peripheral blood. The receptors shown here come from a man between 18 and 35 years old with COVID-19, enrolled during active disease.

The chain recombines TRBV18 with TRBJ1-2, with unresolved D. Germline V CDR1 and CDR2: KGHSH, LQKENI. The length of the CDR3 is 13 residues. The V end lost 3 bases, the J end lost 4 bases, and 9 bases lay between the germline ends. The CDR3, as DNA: TGTGCCAGCTCACCGCGATACGCCTATGGCTACACCTTC. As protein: CASSPRYAYGYTF.

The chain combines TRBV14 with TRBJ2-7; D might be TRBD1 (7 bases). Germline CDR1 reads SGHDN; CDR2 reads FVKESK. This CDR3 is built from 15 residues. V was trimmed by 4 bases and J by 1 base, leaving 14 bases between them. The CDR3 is CASSRRDSTSYEQYF. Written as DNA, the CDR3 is TGTGCCAGCAGCCGGAGGGACAGCACATCCTACGAGCAGTACTTC.

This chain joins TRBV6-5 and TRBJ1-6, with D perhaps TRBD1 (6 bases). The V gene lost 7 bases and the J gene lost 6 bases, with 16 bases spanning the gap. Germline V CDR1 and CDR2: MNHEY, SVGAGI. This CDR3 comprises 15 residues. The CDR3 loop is CASTPGPGVNSPLHF. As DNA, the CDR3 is TGTGCCAGCACCCCGGGCCCAGGGGTTAATTCACCCCTCCACTTT.

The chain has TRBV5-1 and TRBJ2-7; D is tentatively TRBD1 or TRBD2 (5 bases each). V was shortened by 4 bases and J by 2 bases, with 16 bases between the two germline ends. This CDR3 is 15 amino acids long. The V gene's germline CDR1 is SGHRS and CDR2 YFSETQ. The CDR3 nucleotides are TGCGCCAGCAGCCTGGGGCTAGCTTCAGCCTACGAGCAGTACTTC. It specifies CASSLGLASAYEQYF.

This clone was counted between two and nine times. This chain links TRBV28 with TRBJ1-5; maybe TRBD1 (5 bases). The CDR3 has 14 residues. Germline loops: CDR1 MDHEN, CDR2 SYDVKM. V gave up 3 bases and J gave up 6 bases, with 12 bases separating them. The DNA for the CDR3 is TGTGCCAGCAGTTTCCGGCAGGGCCGTCAGCCCCAGCATTTT. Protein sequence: CASSFRQGRQPQHF.

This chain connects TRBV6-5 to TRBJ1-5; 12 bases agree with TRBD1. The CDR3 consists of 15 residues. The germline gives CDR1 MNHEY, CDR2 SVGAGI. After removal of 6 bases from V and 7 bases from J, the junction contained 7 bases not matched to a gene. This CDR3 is CASRKSGTGGQPQHF. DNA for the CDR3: TGTGCCAGCAGGAAATCCGGGACAGGGGGCCAGCCCCAGCATTTT.

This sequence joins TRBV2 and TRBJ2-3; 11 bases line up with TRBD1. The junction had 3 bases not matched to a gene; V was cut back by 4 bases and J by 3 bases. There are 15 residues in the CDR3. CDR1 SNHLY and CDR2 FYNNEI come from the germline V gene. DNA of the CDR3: TGTGCCAGCAGTGGGACAGGGGGCGAGACAGATACGCAGTATTTT. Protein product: CASSGTGGETDTQYF.

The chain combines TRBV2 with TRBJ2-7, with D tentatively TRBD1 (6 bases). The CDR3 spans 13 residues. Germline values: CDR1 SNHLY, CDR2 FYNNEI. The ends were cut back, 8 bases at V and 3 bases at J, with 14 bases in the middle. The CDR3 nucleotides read TGTGCCAGCCGGGACACCCTAAGCTACGAGCAGTACTTC. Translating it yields CASRDTLSYEQYF.

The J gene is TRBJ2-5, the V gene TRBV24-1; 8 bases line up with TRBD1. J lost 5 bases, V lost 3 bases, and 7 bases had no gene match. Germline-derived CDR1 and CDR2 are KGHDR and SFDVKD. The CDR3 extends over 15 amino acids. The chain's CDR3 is CATSDPTGAPETQYF. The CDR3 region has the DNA TGTGCCACCAGTGATCCGACAGGGGCTCCGGAGACCCAGTACTTC.

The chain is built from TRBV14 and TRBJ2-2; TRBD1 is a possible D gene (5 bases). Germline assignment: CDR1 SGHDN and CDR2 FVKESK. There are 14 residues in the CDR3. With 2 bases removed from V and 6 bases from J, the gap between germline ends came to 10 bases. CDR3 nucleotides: TGTGCCAGCAGCCAACAGGGTTTTGCCGGGGAGCTGTTTTTT. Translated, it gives CASSQQGFAGELFF.

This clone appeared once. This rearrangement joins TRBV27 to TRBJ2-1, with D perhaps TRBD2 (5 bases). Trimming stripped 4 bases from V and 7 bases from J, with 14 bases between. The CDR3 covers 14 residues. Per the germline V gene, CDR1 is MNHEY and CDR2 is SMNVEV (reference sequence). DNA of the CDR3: TGTGCCAGCAGTTCAGACATTCGGGGTAATGAGCAGTTCTTC. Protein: CASSSDIRGNEQFF.

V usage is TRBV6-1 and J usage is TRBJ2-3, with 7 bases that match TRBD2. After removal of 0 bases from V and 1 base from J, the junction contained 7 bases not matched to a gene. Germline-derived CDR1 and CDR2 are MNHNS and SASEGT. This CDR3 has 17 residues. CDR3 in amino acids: CASSEALGSGGTDTQYF. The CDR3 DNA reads TGTGCCAGCAGTGAAGCGCTTGGGAGCGGGGGCACAGATACGCAGTATTTT.

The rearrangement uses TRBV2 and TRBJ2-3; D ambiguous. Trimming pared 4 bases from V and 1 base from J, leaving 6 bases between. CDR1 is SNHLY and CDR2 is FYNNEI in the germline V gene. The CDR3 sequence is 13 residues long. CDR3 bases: TGTGCCAGCAGTGCCCGGGGCACAGATACGCAGTATTTT. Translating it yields CASSARGTDTQYF.

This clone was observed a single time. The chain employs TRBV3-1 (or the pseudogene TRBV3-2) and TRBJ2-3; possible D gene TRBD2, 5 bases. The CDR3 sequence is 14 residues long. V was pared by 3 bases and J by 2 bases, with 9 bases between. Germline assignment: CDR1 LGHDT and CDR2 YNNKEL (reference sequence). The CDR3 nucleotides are TGTGCCAGCAGCCAGAGCGGCATCACAGATACGCAGTATTTT. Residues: CASSQSGITDTQYF.

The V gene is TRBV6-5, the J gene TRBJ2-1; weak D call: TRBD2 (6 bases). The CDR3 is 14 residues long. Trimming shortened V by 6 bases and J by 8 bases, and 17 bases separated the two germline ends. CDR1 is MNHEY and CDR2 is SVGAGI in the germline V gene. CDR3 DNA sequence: TGTGCCAGCAGACGACCACGACTAGGCGATGAGCAGTTCTTC. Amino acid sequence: CASRRPRLGDEQFF.

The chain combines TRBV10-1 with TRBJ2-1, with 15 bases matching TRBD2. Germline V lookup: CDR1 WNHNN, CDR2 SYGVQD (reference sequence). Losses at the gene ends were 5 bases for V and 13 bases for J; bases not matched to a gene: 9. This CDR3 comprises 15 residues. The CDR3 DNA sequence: TGCGCCAGCAGTAGAGGACTAGCGGGGGGGCCGGGCCAGTTCTTC. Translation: CASSRGLAGGPGQFF.

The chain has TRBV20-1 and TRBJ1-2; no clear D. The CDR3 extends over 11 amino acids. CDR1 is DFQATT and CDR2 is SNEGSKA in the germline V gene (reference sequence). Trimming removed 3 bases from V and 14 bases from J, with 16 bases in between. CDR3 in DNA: TGCAGTGCTAGGGACTCCGGGCCTTTTACCTTC. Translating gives CSARDSGPFTF.

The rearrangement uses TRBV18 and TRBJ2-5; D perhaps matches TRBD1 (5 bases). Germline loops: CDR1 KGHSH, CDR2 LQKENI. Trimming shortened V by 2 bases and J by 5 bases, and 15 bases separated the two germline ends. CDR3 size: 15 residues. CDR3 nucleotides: TGTGCCAGCTCACCAACGGTTAGGGGTCGGGAGACCCAGTACTTC. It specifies CASSPTVRGRETQYF. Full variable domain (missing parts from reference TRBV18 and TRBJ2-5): NAGVMQNPRHLVRRRGQEARLRCSPMKGHSHVYWYRQLPEEGLKFMVYLQKENIIDESGMPKERFSAEFPKEGPSILRIQQVVRGDSAAYFCASSPTVRGRETQYFGPGTRLLVL.

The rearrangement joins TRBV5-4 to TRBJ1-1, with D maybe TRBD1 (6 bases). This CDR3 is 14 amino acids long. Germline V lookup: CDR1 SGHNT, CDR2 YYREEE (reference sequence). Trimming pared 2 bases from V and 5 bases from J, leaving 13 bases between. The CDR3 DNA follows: TGTGCCAGCAGCTTTCAGGGGATGGGAACTGAAGCTTTCTTT. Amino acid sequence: CASSFQGMGTEAFF.

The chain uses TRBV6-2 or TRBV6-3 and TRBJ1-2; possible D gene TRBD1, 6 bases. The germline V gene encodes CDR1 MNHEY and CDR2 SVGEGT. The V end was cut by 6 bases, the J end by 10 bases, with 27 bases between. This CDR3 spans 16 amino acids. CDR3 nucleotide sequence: TGTGCCAGCAGCCAAGACAGGAGTCTCGGCTTTTTGGTCTACACCTTC. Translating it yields CASSQDRSLGFLVYTF.

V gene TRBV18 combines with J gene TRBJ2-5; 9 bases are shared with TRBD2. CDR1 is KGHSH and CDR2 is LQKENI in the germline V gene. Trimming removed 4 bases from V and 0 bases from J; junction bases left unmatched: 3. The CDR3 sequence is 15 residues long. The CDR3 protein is CASSRLAGNQETQYF. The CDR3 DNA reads TGTGCCAGCTCACGGCTAGCGGGGAACCAAGAGACCCAGTACTTC.